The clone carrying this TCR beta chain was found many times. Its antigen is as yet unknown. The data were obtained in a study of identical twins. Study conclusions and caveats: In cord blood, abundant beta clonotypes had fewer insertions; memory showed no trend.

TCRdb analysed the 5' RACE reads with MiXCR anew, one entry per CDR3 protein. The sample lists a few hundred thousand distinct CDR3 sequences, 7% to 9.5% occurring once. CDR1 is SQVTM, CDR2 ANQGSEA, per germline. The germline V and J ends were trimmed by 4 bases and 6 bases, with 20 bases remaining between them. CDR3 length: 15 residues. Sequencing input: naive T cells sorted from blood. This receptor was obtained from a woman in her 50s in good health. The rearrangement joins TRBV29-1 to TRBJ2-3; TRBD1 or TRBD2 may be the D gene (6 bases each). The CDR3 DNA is TGCAGCGTTGTGGGGGGCATGGCGGGACTGGATACGCAGTATTTT. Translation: CSVVGGMAGLDTQYF.